These 29 T cell receptor beta chains came from one sample sequenced in a study of cytotoxic CD8 clonotypes in ibrutinib-treated CLL (dated by TCRdb to the early 2020s). Library generation was performed with the immunoSEQ multiplex PCR assay. What TCRdb holds here is the immuneACCESS table cut down to in-frame rearrangements. Part of the clones is not present; checked against another copy, under half of the missing clones reflect an unresolved V gene, and the others are unexplained. The sample profile shows 200,000 or so clones; 75% to 80% of them were found once. The ten top clones hold more than 9.5% of the sample. The intended sense of this specimen's time point label: about a year on ibrutinib. Sequencing was performed on PBMCs, taken after 12 months of ibrutinib treatment. These receptors all stem from a human donor with chronic lymphocytic leukemia.

J is TRBJ1-2 and V is TRBV6-1; D gene ambiguous. Trimming took 8 bases from V and 4 from J, leaving 14 bases between them. The CDR3 has 13 amino acids. The germline gives CDR1 MNHNS, CDR2 SASEGT. This CDR3 reads CASVISAAYGYTF. DNA of the CDR3: TGTGCCAGCGTCATCTCGGCAGCCTATGGCTACACCTTC.

The V and J genes are TRBV28 and TRBJ1-2; 7 bases match TRBD1. Per the germline V gene, CDR1 is MDHEN and CDR2 is SYDVKM. V dropped 3 bases and J dropped 4; count of bases not matched to a gene: 5. The length of the CDR3 is 14 residues. The CDR3 is CASSFSGTVYGYTF. The CDR3 DNA reads TGTGCCAGCAGTTTCTCCGGGACAGTCTATGGCTACACCTTC.

V gene TRBV19 combines with J gene TRBJ1-4, with D hard to call. V lost 2 bases and J lost 4, with 14 bases in between. The germline V gene has CDR1 LNHDA and CDR2 SQIVND (reference sequence). This CDR3 is built from 16 residues. The CDR3 nucleotides read TGTGCCAGTAGTATACTCGGAGCCTTCGGTAATGAAAAACTGTTTTTT. Protein: CASSILGAFGNEKLFF.

The chain joins TRBV11-2 to TRBJ1-5; D not certain. Per the germline V gene, CDR1 is SGHAT and CDR2 is FQNNGV. There are 15 residues in the CDR3. V lost 5 bases to trimming and J lost 4 bases, with 15 bases between them. This chain's CDR3 is CASSPHPARNQPQHF. CDR3 coding DNA: TGTGCCAGCAGCCCGCACCCTGCCCGGAATCAGCCCCAGCATTTT.

This clone was picked up a small number of times. The chain employs TRBV11-2 and TRBJ2-1, with a tentative D call TRBD2 (7 bases). Deletions cut 4 bases from V and 5 bases from J, with 18 bases between. The CDR3 has 16 residues. The germline gives CDR1 SGHAT, CDR2 FQNNGV. The CDR3 loop reads CASSSPTGGRNNEQFF. CDR3 coding DNA: TGTGCCAGCAGCTCCCCTACCGGGGGGCGCAACAATGAGCAGTTCTTC.

J is TRBJ2-3 and V is TRBV4-2; 10 bases line up with TRBD1. The length of the CDR3 is 15 residues. Germline loops: CDR1 LGHNA, CDR2 YNFKEQ. V trimming: 3 bases; J trimming: 0 bases; junction bases outside the gene matches: 0. CDR3 sequence (DNA): TGTGCCAGCAGCCAGGGACAGGGGAGCACAGATACGCAGTATTTT. It yields the protein CASSQGQGSTDTQYF.

This chain joins TRBV4-1 and TRBJ1-1; 7 positions agree with TRBD1. The length of the CDR3 is 12 residues. Germline-derived CDR1 and CDR2 are MGHRA and YSYEKL. J was trimmed by 8 bases and V by 3 bases; bases with no gene match: 3. This CDR3 reads CASSQTGTEAFF. The CDR3 region has the DNA TGCGCCAGCAGCCAGACAGGGACCGAAGCTTTCTTT.

V and J are TRBV11-2 and TRBJ2-4; TRBD2 aligns across 7 bases. The CDR3 sequence is 15 residues long. With 1 base clipped from V and 9 bases from J, the junction kept 9 bases outside the gene matches. The germline V gene has CDR1 SGHAT and CDR2 FQNNGV. CDR3 in amino acids: CASSLVTPTGGIQYF. The CDR3 DNA is TGTGCCAGCAGCTTAGTTACCCCTACGGGGGGCATTCAGTACTTC.

This chain joins TRBV7-9 and TRBJ2-1; D gene ambiguous. CDR3 size: 16 residues. The V end was cut by 2 bases, the J end by 5 bases, with 16 bases between. Germline V gene lookup returns CDR1 SEHNR and CDR2 FQNEAQ (reference sequence). The CDR3, as DNA: TGTGCCAGCAGCTTACTTGGGTCCGCCTCGGACAATGAGCAGTTCTTC. Its translation is CASSLLGSASDNEQFF.

There are a few counts of this clone. The chain employs TRBV19 and TRBJ2-6, with 7 bases that match TRBD2. Losses at the gene ends were 2 bases for V and 0 bases for J; bases not matched to a gene: 19. CDR1 and CDR2 from the germline V gene are LNHDA and SQIVND (reference sequence). The CDR3 totals 22 residues. The CDR3, as DNA: TGTGCCAGTAGTATAATCGGGGGAGGATTTAACGGGAGGTTCTCTGGGGCCAACGTCCTGACTTTC. Protein: CASSIIGGGFNGRFSGANVLTF.

The chain joins TRBV19 to TRBJ2-1, with 11 bases matching TRBD2. The CDR3 runs 15 residues. Germline assignment: CDR1 LNHDA and CDR2 SQIVND (reference sequence). The V segment lost 5 bases and the J segment 4 bases; nucleotides outside the gene matches: 4. The CDR3 nucleotides read TGTGCCAGTAGTTCAACTAGCGGGGGATACAATGAGCAGTTCTTC. It translates to CASSSTSGGYNEQFF. Complete variable domain (other parts from reference TRBV19 and TRBJ2-1): DGGITQSPKYLFRKEGQNVTLSCEQNLNHDAMYWYRQDPGQGLRLIYYSQIVNDFQKGDIAEGYSVSREKKESFPLTVTSAQKNPTAFYLCASSSTSGGYNEQFFGPGTRLTVL.

J is TRBJ2-7 and V is TRBV28; the D is unclear. The ends were cut back, 6 bases at V and 4 bases at J, with 7 bases in the middle. CDR1 is MDHEN and CDR2 is SYDVKM in the germline V gene. This CDR3 has 11 amino acids. CDR3 bases: TGTGCCAGCAGGCTCGCGTACGAGCAGTACTTC. The encoded protein is CASRLAYEQYF.

The genes are TRBV11-3 and TRBJ2-3, with D perhaps matching TRBD1 or TRBD2 (6 bases each). The CDR3 runs to 15 residues. Germline CDR1 is SGHNT and CDR2 is YENEEA. V lost 1 base to trimming and J lost 6 bases, with 14 bases between them. The CDR3 coding sequence is TGTGCCAGCAGCTTAGGGCTGGGGGGCCGGGATACGCAGTATTTT. Its translation is CASSLGLGGRDTQYF.

This sequence joins TRBV7-2 and TRBJ2-7, with D perhaps assigned TRBD1 or TRBD2 (5 bases each). With 4 bases removed from V and 6 bases from J, the gap between germline ends came to 16 bases. CDR1 and CDR2 from the germline V gene are SGHTA and FQGNSA. The CDR3 runs to 14 residues. DNA of the CDR3: TGTGCCAGCAGCTACCGGGACCTCGTACCCGAGCAGTACTTC. Encoded protein: CASSYRDLVPEQYF.

The chain links TRBV5-1 to TRBJ2-5; TRBD2 matches at 12 bases. The CDR3 is 16 amino acids. The germline CDR1 and CDR2 sequences are SGHRS and YFSETQ. Trimming removed 1 base from V and 5 bases from J; junction bases left unmatched: 6. CDR3 coding DNA: TGCGCCAGCAGCTTGAGAGCTAGCGGGGGGGCTGAGACCCAGTACTTC. Encoded protein: CASSLRASGGAETQYF. Full variable domain (remainder filled in from reference TRBV5-1 and TRBJ2-5): KAGVTQTPRYLIKTRGQQVTLSCSPISGHRSVSWYQQTPGQGLQFLFEYFSETQRNKGNFPGRFSGRQFSNSRSEMNVSTLELGDSALYLCASSLRASGGAETQYFGPGTRLLVL.

This chain joins TRBV5-1 and TRBJ1-4; D perhaps matches TRBD1 (5 bases). From germline, CDR1 is SGHRS and CDR2 YFSETQ. The CDR3 totals 13 residues. Trimming took off 6 bases at V and 5 bases at J, with 11 bases between the two ends. The CDR3 is CASMGQVNEKLFF. CDR3 nucleotides: TGCGCCAGCATGGGGCAGGTCAATGAAAAACTGTTTTTT.

This chain links TRBV6-1 with TRBJ1-5; perhaps TRBD1 as D (6 bases). Germline-derived CDR1 and CDR2 are MNHNS and SASEGT. V lost 6 bases to trimming and J lost 0 bases, with 12 bases between them. This CDR3 has 15 amino acids. DNA for the CDR3: TGTGCCAGCAGCGGGACAACAAATAGCAATCAGCCCCAGCATTTT. Encoded protein: CASSGTTNSNQPQHF.

The chain recombines TRBV18 with TRBJ1-4; a possible D gene is TRBD1 (5 bases). The CDR3 is made up of 15 amino acids. Trimming took 4 bases from V and 8 from J, leaving 17 bases between them. Germline V gene lookup returns CDR1 KGHSH and CDR2 LQKENI. The CDR3 sequence is CASSQYDSHGEKLFF. The CDR3 coding sequence is TGTGCCAGCTCACAGTACGACAGTCACGGGGAAAAACTGTTTTTT.

This chain connects TRBV27 to TRBJ1-6, with D tentatively TRBD1 (5 bases). V lost 4 bases to trimming and J lost 7 bases, with 14 bases between them. The CDR3 is 15 amino acids. CDR1 is MNHEY and CDR2 is SMNVEV in the germline V gene (reference sequence). CDR3 protein: CASSSLDSVNSPLHF. The CDR3 DNA reads as TGTGCCAGCAGTTCCTTAGACAGTGTCAATTCACCCCTCCACTTT.

The J gene is TRBJ1-5, the V gene TRBV4-1; 7 nucleotides match TRBD1. Germline values: CDR1 MGHRA, CDR2 YSYEKL. This CDR3 spans 14 amino acids. V was clipped by 3 bases and J by 4 bases; unmatched bases: 3. CDR3 DNA: TGCGCCAGCAGCCACCCACAGGGGAATCAGCCCCAGCATTTT. This gives the protein CASSHPQGNQPQHF.

The V and J genes are TRBV7-8 and TRBJ2-1; D may be TRBD1 (7 bases). With 4 bases removed from V and 3 bases from J, the gap between germline ends came to 16 bases. The CDR3 runs 16 residues. Germline CDR1 reads SGHVS; CDR2 reads FQNEAQ. The CDR3 bases are TGTGCCAGCAGCTCCGGAGGGCAGGGGGGCTACAATGAGCAGTTCTTC. Translation gives CASSSGGQGGYNEQFF.

This chain links TRBV27 with TRBJ2-1; D is uncertain. CDR1 and CDR2 (germline): MNHEY, SMNVEV (reference sequence). The CDR3 is made up of 14 amino acids. With 6 bases removed from V and 2 bases from J, the gap between germline ends came to 11 bases. The CDR3 reads CASRLISPYNEQFF. The CDR3 DNA is TGTGCCAGCAGACTGATAAGCCCCTACAATGAGCAGTTCTTC.

V and J are TRBV30 and TRBJ2-1; D may correspond to TRBD1 or TRBD2 (5 bases each). Trimming shortened V by 2 bases and J by 4 bases, and 12 bases separated the two germline ends. The CDR3 runs to 14 residues. CDR1 is GTSNPN, CDR2 SVGIG, per germline (reference sequence). CDR3 coding DNA: TGTGCCTGGAGTATTGGGGACGGTTACAATGAGCAGTTCTTC. Translation: CAWSIGDGYNEQFF.

The chain combines TRBV5-1 with TRBJ2-2, with D maybe TRBD2 (6 bases). The germline CDR1 and CDR2 sequences are SGHRS and YFSETQ. Trimming pared 7 bases from V and 1 base from J, leaving 11 bases between. The CDR3 consists of 14 residues. The CDR3 DNA is TGCGCCAGCGCCTGGGGGGAGAACACCGGGGAGCTGTTTTTT. The encoded protein is CASAWGENTGELFF.

This clone occurred a few times. V and J are TRBV4-1 and TRBJ1-1, with no clear D. Trimming left V 5 bases short and J 6 bases short, with 13 bases between. CDR1 and CDR2 from the germline V gene are MGHRA and YSYEKL. The CDR3 consists of 13 residues. In DNA, the CDR3 is TGCGCCAGCAGCTTACCCGGTGGGTCTGAAGCTTTCTTT. Its translation: CASSLPGGSEAFF.

In this sample, this clone turned up a few times. J is TRBJ2-7 and V is TRBV2; TRBD1 or TRBD2 may be the D gene (6 bases each). Germline assignment: CDR1 SNHLY and CDR2 FYNNEI. The CDR3 extends over 13 amino acids. With 7 bases removed from V and 3 bases from J, the gap between germline ends came to 13 bases. This CDR3 reads CASNGGTYYEQYF. The CDR3 coding sequence is TGTGCCAGCAACGGGGGCACATACTACGAGCAGTACTTC.

A note on this clone: This same CDR3 is encoded by further DNA sequences in the sample. The chain joins TRBV27 to TRBJ2-7; no firm D call. Germline CDR1 and CDR2: MNHEY and SMNVEV (reference sequence). Trimming cost V 0 bases and J 3 bases, with 3 bases left between them. The CDR3 covers 12 residues. The CDR3 bases are TGTGCCAGCAGTTTATCTGGCTACGAGCAGTACTTC. Its protein product is CASSLSGYEQYF.

This clone was picked up a small number of times. The chain employs TRBV30 and TRBJ1-4, with D possibly being TRBD1 (6 bases). Germline V gene data show CDR1 as GTSNPN and CDR2 as SVGIG (reference sequence). Trimming removed 0 bases at V and 8 bases at J, with 10 bases between. This CDR3 spans 13 amino acids. This CDR3 reads CAWSVGGGEKLFF. CDR3 nucleotides: TGTGCCTGGAGTGTAGGGGGGGGAGAAAAACTGTTTTTT.

The rearrangement uses TRBV5-3 and TRBJ1-3; weak D call: TRBD1 (6 bases). Being an ORF, TRBV5-3 has a function that is uncertain. Trimming left V 5 bases short and J 0 bases short, with 12 bases between. The CDR3 runs 15 residues. CDR3 protein: CARRDRRNSGNTIYF. The CDR3 DNA follows: TGTGCCAGAAGGGACAGACGAAACTCTGGAAACACCATATATTTT.